The rows below give T cell receptor beta chains drawn from one sample of a study of T cells in Graves' hyperthyroidism and ophthalmopathy. TCRdb reprocessed the multiplex PCR reads via MiXCR and lists one record per CDR3 protein. This sample carries hundreds of thousands of distinct CDR3 sequences, 15% to 20% of them seen once, and the ten largest clones take 47%. Sequencing used blood. The receptors derive from a man aged 35 to 55 with Graves' ophthalmopathy. Each CDR3 is given with its conserved first and last residue. A D gene is named only where the DNA matches it firmly. Clone size is shown for a subset of rows, as once, few, many or a class of expanded clone.

TGTGCCAGCAGTGGGGCTATCCCAGGTACTTCGCAGTTCTTC | CASSGAIPGTSQFF | TRBJ2-1 | TRBV2 | . | many
TGCAGTGCTAGAGGGGGGGCAGGGGAACACTCTGAAGCTTTCTTT | CSARGGAGEHSEAFF | TRBJ1-1 | TRBV20-1 | . | .
TGTGCCAGCAGCACCCCCGTTGGAAATGAGCAGTTCTTC | CASSTPVGNEQFF | TRBJ2-1 | TRBV7-6 | . | few
TGTGCCAGCAGCTCCCCAGGTAGCGGCACTGAAGCTTTCTTT | CASSSPGSGTEAFF | TRBJ1-1 | TRBV5-4 | . | .
TGTGCCAGCACCCTCGGACTAGCGAGGGATACGCAGTATTTT | CASTLGLARDTQYF | TRBJ2-3 | TRBV9 | TRBD2 | .
TGTGCCAGCAGTGAAGAGGTAGCGGGGGGCCGCAATGAGCAGTTCTTC | CASSEEVAGGRNEQFF | TRBJ2-1 | TRBV2 | TRBD2 | many
TGTGCCAGCAGTGGCCTCAGGGGGAGCGGGGGAAGAGAGACCCAGTACTTC | CASSGLRGSGGRETQYF | TRBJ2-5 | TRBV2 | . | many
TGTGCCAGCAGTTCCCTTCCGAGCGGTGAGCAGTTCTTC | CASSSLPSGEQFF | TRBJ2-1 | TRBV27 | . | .
TGCGCCAGCAGTTCCCAATTACCAACGGGACTGCTGAGAGAGACCCAGTACTTC | CASSSQLPTGLLRETQYF | TRBJ2-5 | TRBV5-1 | . | .
TGTGCCAGCAGCTTAAATTCGGGACAGGGCTACGAGCAGTACTTC | CASSLNSGQGYEQYF | TRBJ2-7 | TRBV7-2 | TRBD1 | many
TGCGCCAGCAGCCCCACAGCGGGGGACAATCAGCCCCAGCATTTT | CASSPTAGDNQPQHF | TRBJ1-5 | TRBV5-1 | . | many
TGCGCCAGCAGCCCGATCCGGGGGGTCATTGCTAGCACAGATACGCAGTATTTT | CASSPIRGVIASTDTQYF | TRBJ2-3 | TRBV4-1 | TRBD2 | .
TGTGCCAGCAGCTCCAGTAACACCGGGGAGCTGTTTTTT | CASSSSNTGELFF | TRBJ2-2 | TRBV7-9 | . | .
TGTGCCAGCCGAGGGTGGGACACTGAAGCTTTCTTT | CASRGWDTEAFF | TRBJ1-1 | TRBV13 | . | .
TGTGCCAGCAGCGCCCTCGGTAAAGATTCACCCCTCCACTTT | CASSALGKDSPLHF | TRBJ1-6 | TRBV9 | . | .
TGTGCCAGCAGCAACTGGGGGGGACAGGTCCCCACCGGGGAGCAGTACTTC | CASSNWGGQVPTGEQYF | TRBJ2-7 | TRBV7-6 | . | .
TGTGCCAGCAGCCAAGATTTCCAGTACAATGAGCAGTTCTTC | CASSQDFQYNEQFF | TRBJ2-1 | TRBV3-1 | . | many
TGTGCCAGCAGCTACGGGACTAGCGGTTCCACAGATACGCAGTATTTT | CASSYGTSGSTDTQYF | TRBJ2-3 | TRBV7-2 | TRBD2 | many
TGTGCCAGCAGCTCGGGGACTAGCGGACTAGAAGAGACCCAGTACTTC | CASSSGTSGLEETQYF | TRBJ2-5 | TRBV7-9 | TRBD2 | .
TGTGCCAGCAGTTTATCGGGGGCAGGGAGGGAAACGAACACTGAAGCTTTCTTT | CASSLSGAGRETNTEAFF | TRBJ1-1 | TRBV27 | . | many
TGCGCCAGCAGCTTGGGACTAGCGGGGATCGAGCAGTACTTC | CASSLGLAGIEQYF | TRBJ2-7 | TRBV5-1 | TRBD2 | .
TGTGCCAGCAGCCTATCCGACGGTACGCAGTATTTT | CASSLSDGTQYF | TRBJ2-3 | TRBV7-9 | . | .
TGTGCCAGCAGCTTAGTTCCCGAAGATACGCAGTATTTT | CASSLVPEDTQYF | TRBJ2-3 | TRBV7-2 | . | many
TGTGCCAGCTCCCCGACGGGACAGGGAGGCACTGAAGCTTTCTTT | CASSPTGQGGTEAFF | TRBJ1-1 | TRBV18 | TRBD1 | few
TGTGCCAGCAGTTGGGGGGGTGGCTACGAGCAGTACTTC | CASSWGGGYEQYF | TRBJ2-7 | TRBV28 | TRBD2 | many
TGTGCCAGCAGCTTAGGGGGGGCAGGTAACACTGAAGCTTTCTTT | CASSLGGAGNTEAFF | TRBJ1-1 | TRBV12-3/TRBV12-4 | . | many
TGTGCCAGCAGCGCGGGACTAGCGGGATCGGGAGAGACCCAGTACTTC | CASSAGLAGSGETQYF | TRBJ2-5 | TRBV9 | TRBD2 | few
TGTGCCTGGGGTGGGGACGTGAACACTGAAGCTTTCTTT | CAWGGDVNTEAFF | TRBJ1-1 | TRBV30 | . | many
TGTGCCAGCTCACCACCCAACGACCGCGGACGGGACACCATATATTTT | CASSPPNDRGRDTIYF | TRBJ1-3 | TRBV18 | . | .
TGTGCCAGCATTCGACCCTTCCGGAACACTGAAGCTTTCTTT | CASIRPFRNTEAFF | TRBJ1-1 | TRBV2 | . | many
TGTGCCACCAGCCGGACAGGGTACGGCTACACCTTC | CATSRTGYGYTF | TRBJ1-2 | TRBV24-1 | TRBD1 | few
TGTGCCAGCAGCTCGGACATCTCTGCAATATCGAGCAATCAGCCCCAGCATTTT | CASSSDISAISSNQPQHF | TRBJ1-5 | TRBV7-9 | . | few
TGTGCCAGCAGTCTCGGCGGGGTCTCCTACGAGCAGTACTTC | CASSLGGVSYEQYF | TRBJ2-7 | TRBV7-2 | . | many
TGTGCCACCAGTGACTCATCACCGGGACAGGGGTACTACGAGCAGTACTTC | CATSDSSPGQGYYEQYF | TRBJ2-7 | TRBV24-1 | TRBD1 | few
TGTGCCAGCAGTTTGACGGACAGTCGTACAGATACGCAGTATTTT | CASSLTDSRTDTQYF | TRBJ2-3 | TRBV12-3/TRBV12-4 | . | few
TGCAGTGCCTCCTGGGGCTTAGGCAACTATGGCTACACCTTC | CSASWGLGNYGYTF | TRBJ1-2 | TRBV20-1 | . | few
TGCAGTGCTTCCCTTTTACAGGGTGCGGGTGGCTACACCTTC | CSASLLQGAGGYTF | TRBJ1-2 | TRBV20-1 | . | .
TGTGCCAGCAGCCAAGTAAGGACTAGCGGCTCCTACGAGCAGTACTTC | CASSQVRTSGSYEQYF | TRBJ2-7 | TRBV3-2 | . | few
TGTGCCTCATGCCGGAACACCGGGGAGCTGTTTTTT | CASCRNTGELFF | TRBJ2-2 | TRBV12-3/TRBV12-4 | . | .
TGTGCCAGCAGCTTACTGGGACTAGGGACAGATACGCAGTATTTT | CASSLLGLGTDTQYF | TRBJ2-3 | TRBV11-2 | TRBD2 | many
TGTGCCAGCAGTGAAAATGTGACACCGAACACTGAAGCTTTCTTT | CASSENVTPNTEAFF | TRBJ1-1 | TRBV2 | . | few
TGCAGCGTCGCTCACAGGGGAACCTCCTACGAGCAGTACTTC | CSVAHRGTSYEQYF | TRBJ2-7 | TRBV29-1 | TRBD1 | few
TGTGCCAGCAGCGTACCGACAGGGGGCGCCGCACGGTGGAACACTGAAGCTTTCTTT | CASSVPTGGAARWNTEAFF | TRBJ1-1 | TRBV2 | TRBD1 | many
TGCGCCAGCAGCTTACTTAGCGGGGGGTCTAACGAGCAGTACTTC | CASSLLSGGSNEQYF | TRBJ2-7 | TRBV5-1 | TRBD2 | few
TGTGCCAGCAGCCCCCCCGGCGGCAGGGTGAACACTGAAGCTTTCTTT | CASSPPGGRVNTEAFF | TRBJ1-1 | TRBV7-9 | . | few
TGCGCCAGCAGGCCGACAGGGCCGAACACTGAAGCTTTCTTT | CASRPTGPNTEAFF | TRBJ1-1 | TRBV5-1 | TRBD1 | many
TGTGCCAGCAGCGGGACAGACTACTCCTACGAGCAGTACTTC | CASSGTDYSYEQYF | TRBJ2-7 | TRBV16 | TRBD1 | few
TGTGCCAGCAGTGAATTTGACAGGGGCAATGAGCAGTTCTTC | CASSEFDRGNEQFF | TRBJ2-1 | TRBV25-1 | TRBD1 | .
TGTGCCAGCAGTTACCGATTGGGCTACGAGCAGTACTTC | CASSYRLGYEQYF | TRBJ2-7 | TRBV6-5 | . | many
TGCAGTGCGCTCGGTATGGGTGAAAAACTGTTTTTT | CSALGMGEKLFF | TRBJ1-4 | TRBV20-1 | . | .
TGTGCCAGCAGTCCTCGGACCATCGGCGGCTACACCTTC | CASSPRTIGGYTF | TRBJ1-2 | TRBV12-3/TRBV12-4 | . | many
TGTGCCAGCAGCTTAAACAGCGCAAACTCCTACGAGCAGTACTTC | CASSLNSANSYEQYF | TRBJ2-7 | TRBV7-2 | . | .